The entry below describes one T cell receptor (beta chain). Its antigen remains unknown. Per-sample PBMC isolation yielded at least 6 million cells. The CDR3 totals 15 residues. With V trimmed by 0 bases and J by 2 bases, 4 bases remained unmatched. Germline lookup yields CDR1 DFQATT and CDR2 SNEGSKA (reference sequence). This entry belongs to a study of blood T cells in healthy people across ages. Sample-barcoded 5' priming and a J-beta primer mix drove a second PCR of roughly 7 to 11 cycles. Each cDNA molecule carried a tag from a template-switch adaptor that contained 12 random nucleotides. TCRdb redid the calling of the 5' RACE reads with MiXCR, one entry per CDR3 protein. The repertoire holds over 500,000 distinct CDR3 sequences, with roughly half as singletons. Study-wide points: Donor CMV status, an unknown factor, possibly confounded changes in expanded clonotypes. Unsorted PBMC material precluded a definitive naive versus antigen-experienced comparison.

V gene TRBV20-1 combines with J gene TRBJ2-1; 7 bases align to TRBD1. This TCR was recovered from a woman at least 80 years old in good health. The sample comprised blood. CDR3 coding DNA: TGCAGTGCTAGAGAGCCCGGGACAGCCTACAATGAGCAGTTCTTC. Its protein product is CSAREPGTAYNEQFF.